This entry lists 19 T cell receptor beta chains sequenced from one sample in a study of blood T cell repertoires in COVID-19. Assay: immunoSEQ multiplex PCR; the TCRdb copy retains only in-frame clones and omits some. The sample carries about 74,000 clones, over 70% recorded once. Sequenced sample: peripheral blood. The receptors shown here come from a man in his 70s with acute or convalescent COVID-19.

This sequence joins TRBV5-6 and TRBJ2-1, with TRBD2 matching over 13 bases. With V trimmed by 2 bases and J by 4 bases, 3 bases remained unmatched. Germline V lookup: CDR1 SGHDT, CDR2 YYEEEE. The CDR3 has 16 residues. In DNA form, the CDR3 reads TGTGCCAGCAGCTTACCGGGACTAGCGGGATACAATGAGCAGTTCTTC. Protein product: CASSLPGLAGYNEQFF.

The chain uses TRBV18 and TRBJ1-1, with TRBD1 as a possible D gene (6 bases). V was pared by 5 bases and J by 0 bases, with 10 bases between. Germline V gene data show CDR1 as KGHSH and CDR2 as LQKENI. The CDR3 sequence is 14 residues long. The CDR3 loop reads CASSAGQLNTEAFF. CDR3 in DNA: TGTGCCAGCTCAGCAGGACAGTTGAACACTGAAGCTTTCTTT.

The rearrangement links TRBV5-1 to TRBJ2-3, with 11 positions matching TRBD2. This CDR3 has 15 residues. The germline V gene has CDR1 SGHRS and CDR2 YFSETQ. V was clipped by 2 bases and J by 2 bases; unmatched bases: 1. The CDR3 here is CASSFSGRATDTQYF. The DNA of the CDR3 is TGCGCCAGCAGCTTTAGCGGGAGGGCCACAGATACGCAGTATTTT.

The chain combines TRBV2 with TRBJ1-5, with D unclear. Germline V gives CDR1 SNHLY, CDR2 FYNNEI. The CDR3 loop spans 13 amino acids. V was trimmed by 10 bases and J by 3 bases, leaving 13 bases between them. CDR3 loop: CATAGEHNQPQHF. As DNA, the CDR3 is TGTGCCACGGCGGGAGAACACAATCAGCCCCAGCATTTT.

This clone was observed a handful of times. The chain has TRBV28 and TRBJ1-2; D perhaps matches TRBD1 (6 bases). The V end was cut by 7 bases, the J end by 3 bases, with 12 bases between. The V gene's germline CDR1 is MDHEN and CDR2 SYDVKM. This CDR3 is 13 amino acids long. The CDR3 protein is CASIHQGYYGYTF. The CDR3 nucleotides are TGTGCCAGCATCCATCAGGGGTACTATGGCTACACCTTC.

CDR3 sequence (DNA): TGTGCCAGCAGTTACTCCCCACTAGAGGTTGTCAATGAGCAGTTCTTC. Residues: CASSYSPLEVVNEQFF. The chain carries TRBV6-6 and TRBJ2-1; a possible D gene is TRBD2 (5 bases). Trimming shortened V by 0 bases and J by 6 bases, and 15 bases separated the two germline ends. The CDR3 length is 16 residues. Germline loops: CDR1 MNHNY, CDR2 SVGAGI (reference sequence).

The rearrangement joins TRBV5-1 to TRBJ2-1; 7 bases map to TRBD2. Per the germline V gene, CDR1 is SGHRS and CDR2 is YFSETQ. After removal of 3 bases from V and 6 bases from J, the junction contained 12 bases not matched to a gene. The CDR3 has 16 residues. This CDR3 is CASSSPPGGRGNEQFF. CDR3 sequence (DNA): TGCGCCAGCAGCTCCCCCCCTGGCGGGAGAGGCAATGAGCAGTTCTTC.

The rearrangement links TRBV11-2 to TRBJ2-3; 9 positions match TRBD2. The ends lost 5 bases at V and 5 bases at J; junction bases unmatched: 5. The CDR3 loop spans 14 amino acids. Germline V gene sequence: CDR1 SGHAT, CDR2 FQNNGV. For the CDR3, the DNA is TGTGCCAGCAGCCTGGGACTAGCAAGAGATACGCAGTATTTT. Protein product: CASSLGLARDTQYF.

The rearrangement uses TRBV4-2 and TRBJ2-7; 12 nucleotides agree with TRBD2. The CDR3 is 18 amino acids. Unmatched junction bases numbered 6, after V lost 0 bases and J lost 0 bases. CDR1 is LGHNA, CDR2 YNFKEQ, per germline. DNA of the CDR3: TGTGCCAGCAGCCAAGATTCTGTGACTAGCGGGAGCTCCTACGAGCAGTACTTC. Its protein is CASSQDSVTSGSSYEQYF.

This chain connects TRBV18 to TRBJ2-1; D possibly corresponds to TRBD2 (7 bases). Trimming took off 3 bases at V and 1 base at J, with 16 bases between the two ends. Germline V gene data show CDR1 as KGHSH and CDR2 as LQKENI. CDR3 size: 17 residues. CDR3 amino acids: CASSPRGAGESYNEQFF. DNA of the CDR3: TGTGCCAGCTCACCTCGGGGGGCGGGAGAGTCCTACAATGAGCAGTTCTTC.

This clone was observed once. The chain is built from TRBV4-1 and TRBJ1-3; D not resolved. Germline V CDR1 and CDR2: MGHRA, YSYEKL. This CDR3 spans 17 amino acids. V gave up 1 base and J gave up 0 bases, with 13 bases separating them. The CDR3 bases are TGCGCCAGCAGCCAAGCTCGAACTGCCATCTCTGGAAACACCATATATTTT. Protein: CASSQARTAISGNTIYF.

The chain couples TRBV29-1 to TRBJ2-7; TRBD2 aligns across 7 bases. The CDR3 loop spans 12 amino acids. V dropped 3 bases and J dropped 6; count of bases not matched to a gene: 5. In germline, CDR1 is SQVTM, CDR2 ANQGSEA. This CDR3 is CSVEASGSEQYF. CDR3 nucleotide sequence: TGCAGCGTTGAGGCTAGCGGATCCGAGCAGTACTTC.

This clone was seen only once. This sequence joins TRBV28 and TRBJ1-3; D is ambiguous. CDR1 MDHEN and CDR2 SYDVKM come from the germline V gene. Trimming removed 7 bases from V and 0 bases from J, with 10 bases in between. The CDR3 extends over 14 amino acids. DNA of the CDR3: TGTGCCAGCACCACTGGAGCCTCTGGAAACACCATATATTTT. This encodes CASTTGASGNTIYF.

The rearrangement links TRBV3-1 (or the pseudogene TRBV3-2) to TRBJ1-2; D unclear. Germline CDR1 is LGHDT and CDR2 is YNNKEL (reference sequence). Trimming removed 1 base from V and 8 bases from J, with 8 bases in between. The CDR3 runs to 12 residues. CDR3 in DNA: TGTGCCAGCAGCCAAGGGGGAGAGGGCTACACCTTC. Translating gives CASSQGGEGYTF.

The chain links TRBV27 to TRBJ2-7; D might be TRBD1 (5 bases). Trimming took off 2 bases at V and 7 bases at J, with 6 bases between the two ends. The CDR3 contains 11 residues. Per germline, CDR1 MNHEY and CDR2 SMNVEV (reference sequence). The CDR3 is CASSLGAEQYF. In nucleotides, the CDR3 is TGTGCCAGCAGTTTAGGGGCGGAGCAGTACTTC.

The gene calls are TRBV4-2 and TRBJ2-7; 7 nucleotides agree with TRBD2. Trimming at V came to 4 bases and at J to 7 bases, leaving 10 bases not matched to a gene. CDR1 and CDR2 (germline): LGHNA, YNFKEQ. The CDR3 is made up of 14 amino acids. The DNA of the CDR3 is TGTGCCAGCAGCCGGGGGGGATCGCGGAGGGAGCAGTACTTC. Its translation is CASSRGGSRREQYF.

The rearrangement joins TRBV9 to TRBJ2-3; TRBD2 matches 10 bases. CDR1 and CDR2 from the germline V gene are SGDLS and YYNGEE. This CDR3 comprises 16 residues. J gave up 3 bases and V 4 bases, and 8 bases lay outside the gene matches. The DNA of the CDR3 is TGTGCCAGCAGCTCGCTAGCGGGAGTGGGGACAGATACGCAGTATTTT. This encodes CASSSLAGVGTDTQYF.

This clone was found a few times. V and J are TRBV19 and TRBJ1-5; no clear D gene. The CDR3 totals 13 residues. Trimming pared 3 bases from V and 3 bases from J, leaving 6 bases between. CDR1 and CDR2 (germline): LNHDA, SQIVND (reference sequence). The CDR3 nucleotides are TGTGCCAGTAGTATTACCTACAATCAGCCCCAGCATTTT. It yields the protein CASSITYNQPQHF.

The CDR3 spells CASSAASGSWTDTQYF. Here the CDR3 DNA reads TGTGCCAGCAGTGCCGCTAGCGGGAGTTGGACAGATACGCAGTATTTT. The V gene is TRBV6-2 or TRBV6-3, the J gene TRBJ2-3; the match to TRBD2 covers 10 bases. The V gene's germline CDR1 is MNHEY and CDR2 SVGEGT. The CDR3 has 16 residues. V gave up 5 bases and J gave up 3 bases; unmatched junction bases: 8.